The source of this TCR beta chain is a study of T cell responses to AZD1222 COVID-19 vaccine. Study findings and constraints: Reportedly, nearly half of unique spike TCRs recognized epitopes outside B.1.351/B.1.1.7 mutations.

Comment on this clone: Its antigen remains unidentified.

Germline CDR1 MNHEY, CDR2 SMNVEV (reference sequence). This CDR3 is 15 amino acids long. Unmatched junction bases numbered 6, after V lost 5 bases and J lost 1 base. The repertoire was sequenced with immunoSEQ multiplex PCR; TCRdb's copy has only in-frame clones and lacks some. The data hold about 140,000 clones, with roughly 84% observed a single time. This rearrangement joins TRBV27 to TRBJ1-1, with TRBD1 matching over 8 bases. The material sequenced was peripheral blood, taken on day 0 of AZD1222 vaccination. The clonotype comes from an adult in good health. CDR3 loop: CASSLYGQGNTEAFF. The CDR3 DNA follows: TGTGCCAGCAGTCTATACGGACAGGGGAACACTGAAGCTTTCTTT.